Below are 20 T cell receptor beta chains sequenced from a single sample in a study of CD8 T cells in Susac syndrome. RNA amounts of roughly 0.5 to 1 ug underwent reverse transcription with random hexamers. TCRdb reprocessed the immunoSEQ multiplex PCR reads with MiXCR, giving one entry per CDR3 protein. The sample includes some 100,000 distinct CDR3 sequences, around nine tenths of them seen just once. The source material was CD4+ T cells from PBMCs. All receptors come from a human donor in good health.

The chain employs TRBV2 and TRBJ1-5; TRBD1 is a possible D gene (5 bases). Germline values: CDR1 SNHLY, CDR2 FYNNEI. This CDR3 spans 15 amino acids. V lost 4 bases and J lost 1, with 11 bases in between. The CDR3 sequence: CASSVGGLSNQPQHF. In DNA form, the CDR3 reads TGTGCCAGCAGTGTGGGGGGTCTCAGCAATCAGCCCCAGCATTTT.

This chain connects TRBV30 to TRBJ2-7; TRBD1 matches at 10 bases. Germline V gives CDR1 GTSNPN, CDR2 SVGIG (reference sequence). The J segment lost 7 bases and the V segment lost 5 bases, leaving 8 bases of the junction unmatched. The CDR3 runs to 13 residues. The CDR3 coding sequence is TGTGCCTGGGGGACAGGGGCCGCCGGGGAGCAGTACTTC. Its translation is CAWGTGAAGEQYF.

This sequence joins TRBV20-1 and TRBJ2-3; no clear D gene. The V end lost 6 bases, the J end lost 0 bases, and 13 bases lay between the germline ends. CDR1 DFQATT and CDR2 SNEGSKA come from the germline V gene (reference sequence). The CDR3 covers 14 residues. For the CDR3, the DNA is TGCAGTGCCCCGACCGTGTCTAGCACAGATACGCAGTATTTT. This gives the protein CSAPTVSSTDTQYF.

The CDR3, as DNA: TGTGCCAGCAGCCTAAGACACCCCGATACGCAGTATTTT. Translated: CASSLRHPDTQYF. The chain links TRBV7-3 to TRBJ2-3, with no clear D. Germline V gene lookup returns CDR1 SGHTA and CDR2 FQGTGA. The CDR3 consists of 13 residues. V dropped 5 bases and J dropped 6 bases, with 12 bases sitting between them.

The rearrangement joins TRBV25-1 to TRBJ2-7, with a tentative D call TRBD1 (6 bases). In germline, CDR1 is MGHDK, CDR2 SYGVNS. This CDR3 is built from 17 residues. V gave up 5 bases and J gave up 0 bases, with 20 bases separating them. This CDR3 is CASSPPRQGPSSYEQYF. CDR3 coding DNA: TGTGCCAGCAGTCCCCCGAGGCAGGGGCCATCCTCCTACGAGCAGTACTTC.

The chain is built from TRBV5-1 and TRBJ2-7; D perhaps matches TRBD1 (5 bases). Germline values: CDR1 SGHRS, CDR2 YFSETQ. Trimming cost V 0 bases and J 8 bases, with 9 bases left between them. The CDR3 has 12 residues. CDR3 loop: CASSLGQHKQYF. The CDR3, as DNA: TGCGCCAGCAGCTTGGGACAGCACAAGCAGTACTTC.

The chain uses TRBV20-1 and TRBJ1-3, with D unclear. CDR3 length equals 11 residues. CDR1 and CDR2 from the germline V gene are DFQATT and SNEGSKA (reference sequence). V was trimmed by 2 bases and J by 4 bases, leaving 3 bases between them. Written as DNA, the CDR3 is TGCAGTGCTAGATGGGGAAACACCATATATTTT. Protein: CSARWGNTIYF.

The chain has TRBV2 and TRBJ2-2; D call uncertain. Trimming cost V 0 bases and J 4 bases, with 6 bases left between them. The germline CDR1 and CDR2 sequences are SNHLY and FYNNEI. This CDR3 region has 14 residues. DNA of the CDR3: TGTGCCAGCAGTGAAGCGTCGGGCACCGGGGAGCTGTTTTTT. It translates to CASSEASGTGELFF.

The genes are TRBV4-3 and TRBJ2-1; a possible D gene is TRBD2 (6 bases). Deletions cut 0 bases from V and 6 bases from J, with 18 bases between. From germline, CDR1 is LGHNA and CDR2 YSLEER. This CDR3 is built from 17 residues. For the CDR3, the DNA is TGCGCCAGCAGCCAAGATCGCCTGGGGTGGGACTTCAATGAGCAGTTCTTC. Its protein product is CASSQDRLGWDFNEQFF.

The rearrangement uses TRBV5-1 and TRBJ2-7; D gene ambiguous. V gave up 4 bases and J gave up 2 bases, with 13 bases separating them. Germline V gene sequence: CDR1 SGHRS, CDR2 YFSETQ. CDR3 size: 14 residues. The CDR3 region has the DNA TGCGCCAGCAGCAAGGACGGTGGTCCCTACGAGCAGTACTTC. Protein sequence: CASSKDGGPYEQYF.

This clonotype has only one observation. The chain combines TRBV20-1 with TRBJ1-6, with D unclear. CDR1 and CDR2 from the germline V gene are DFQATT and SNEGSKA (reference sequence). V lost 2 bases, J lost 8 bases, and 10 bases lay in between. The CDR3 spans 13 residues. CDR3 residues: CSARSSRDSPLHF. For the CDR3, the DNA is TGCAGTGCTAGATCCTCGAGGGATTCACCCCTCCACTTT.

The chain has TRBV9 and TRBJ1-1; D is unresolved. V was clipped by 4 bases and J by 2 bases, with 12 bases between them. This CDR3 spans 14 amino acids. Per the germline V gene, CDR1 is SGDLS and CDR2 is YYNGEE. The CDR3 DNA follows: TGTGCCAGCAGCCCGTCGGCCGACAACACTGAAGCTTTCTTT. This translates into CASSPSADNTEAFF.

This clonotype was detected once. The CDR3 protein is CASSDLTSAGNEQFF. CDR3 sequence (DNA): TGTGCCAGCAGTGACCTTACTAGCGCCGGCAATGAGCAGTTCTTC. V gene TRBV2 combines with J gene TRBJ2-1; 7 nucleotides align to TRBD2. Germline CDR1 reads SNHLY; CDR2 reads FYNNEI. V was pared by 3 bases and J by 6 bases, with 8 bases of the junction left unmatched. The length of the CDR3 is 15 residues.

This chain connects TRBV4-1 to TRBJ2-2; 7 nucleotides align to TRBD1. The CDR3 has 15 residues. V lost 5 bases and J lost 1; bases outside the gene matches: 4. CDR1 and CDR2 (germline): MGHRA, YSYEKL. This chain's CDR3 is CASSSTGRNTGELFF. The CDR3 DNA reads TGCGCCAGCAGCTCGACAGGGAGGAACACCGGGGAGCTGTTTTTT.

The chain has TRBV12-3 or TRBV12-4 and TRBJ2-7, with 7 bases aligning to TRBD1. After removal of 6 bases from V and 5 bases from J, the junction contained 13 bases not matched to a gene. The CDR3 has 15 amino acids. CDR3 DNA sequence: TGTGCCAGCAGAGGGGGCAGACAGCCCGGCAACGAGCAGTACTTC. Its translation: CASRGGRQPGNEQYF.

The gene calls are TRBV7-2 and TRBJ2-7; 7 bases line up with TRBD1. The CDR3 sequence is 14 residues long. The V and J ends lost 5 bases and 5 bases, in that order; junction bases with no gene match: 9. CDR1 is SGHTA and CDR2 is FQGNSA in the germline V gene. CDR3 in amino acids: CASSPRQGYDEQYF. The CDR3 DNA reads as TGTGCCAGCAGCCCTAGACAGGGTTACGACGAGCAGTACTTC.

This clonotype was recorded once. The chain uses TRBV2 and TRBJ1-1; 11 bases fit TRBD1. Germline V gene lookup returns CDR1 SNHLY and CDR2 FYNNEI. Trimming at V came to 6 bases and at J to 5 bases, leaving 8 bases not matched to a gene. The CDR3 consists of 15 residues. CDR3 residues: CASSVDRGRETEAFF. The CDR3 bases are TGTGCCAGCAGCGTGGACAGGGGGCGCGAAACTGAAGCTTTCTTT.

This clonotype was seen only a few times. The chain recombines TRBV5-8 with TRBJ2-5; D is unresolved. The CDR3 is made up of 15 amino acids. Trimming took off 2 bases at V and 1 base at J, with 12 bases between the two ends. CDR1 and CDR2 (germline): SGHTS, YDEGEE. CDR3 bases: TGTGCCAGCAGCTTTAACACCCGAGGCCAAGAGACCCAGTACTTC. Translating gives CASSFNTRGQETQYF.

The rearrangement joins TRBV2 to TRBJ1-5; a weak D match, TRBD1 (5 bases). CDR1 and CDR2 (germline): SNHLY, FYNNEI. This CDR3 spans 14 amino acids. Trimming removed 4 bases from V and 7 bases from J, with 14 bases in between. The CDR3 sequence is CASSAGREVQPQHF. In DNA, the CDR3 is TGTGCCAGCAGTGCCGGCAGGGAGGTACAGCCCCAGCATTTT.

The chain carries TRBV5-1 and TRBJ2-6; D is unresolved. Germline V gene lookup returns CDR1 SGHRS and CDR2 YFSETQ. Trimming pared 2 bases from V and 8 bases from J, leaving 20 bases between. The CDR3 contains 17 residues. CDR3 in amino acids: CASSLEVNLASSNVLTF. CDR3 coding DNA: TGCGCCAGCAGCTTAGAAGTGAATCTGGCTTCGTCCAACGTCCTGACTTTC.